One T cell receptor (beta chain) is described in this entry. The antigen is undetermined. The record originates from a study of beta chain features in type 1 diabetes. Sorting produced populations that all topped 95% purity. The CDR3 consists of 16 residues. From germline, CDR1 is SGHDT and CDR2 YYEEEE. The V segment lost 2 bases and the J segment 7 bases; nucleotides outside the gene matches: 7. Broader study findings: Shorter TCRB CDR3s, moderately but significantly so, were found in Type 1 diabetes patients in all four CD4+ subsets.

Expressed TCRB transcripts were sequenced after all isolated RNA was converted to cDNA. Clones were read by immunoSEQ multiplex PCR, and TCRdb kept only the in-frame ones, dropping some. The sample contains some 660,000 clones, over 11% of which appear only once. Material: naive CD4+ T cells from blood. The V gene is TRBV5-6, the J gene TRBJ1-4, with 11 bases fitting TRBD1. The origin of this receptor is a man between 18 and 35 years old with type 1 diabetes. CDR3 in DNA: TGTGCCAGCAGCTTAAACCCCGGGACAGGGGGTGAAAAACTGTTTTTT. Encoded protein: CASSLNPGTGGEKLFF.